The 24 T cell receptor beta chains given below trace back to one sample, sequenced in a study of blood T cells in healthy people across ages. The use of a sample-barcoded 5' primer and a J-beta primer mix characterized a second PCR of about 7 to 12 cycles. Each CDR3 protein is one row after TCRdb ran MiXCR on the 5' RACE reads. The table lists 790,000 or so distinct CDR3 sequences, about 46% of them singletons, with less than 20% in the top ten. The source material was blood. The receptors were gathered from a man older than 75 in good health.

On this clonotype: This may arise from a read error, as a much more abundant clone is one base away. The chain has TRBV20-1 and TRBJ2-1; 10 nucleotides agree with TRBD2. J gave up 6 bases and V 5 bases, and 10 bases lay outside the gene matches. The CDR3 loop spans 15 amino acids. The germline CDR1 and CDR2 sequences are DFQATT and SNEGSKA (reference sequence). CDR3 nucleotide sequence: TGCAGTGCTCCAACCCCTAGCGGGAGTTTCAATGAGCAGTTCTTC. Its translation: CSAPTPSGSFNEQFF.

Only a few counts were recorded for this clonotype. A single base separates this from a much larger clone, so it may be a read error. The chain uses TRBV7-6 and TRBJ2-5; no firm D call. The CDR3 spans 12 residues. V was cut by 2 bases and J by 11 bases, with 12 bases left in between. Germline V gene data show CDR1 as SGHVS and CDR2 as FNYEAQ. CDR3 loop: CASSLRVNEQYF. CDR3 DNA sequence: TGTGCCAGCAGCTTAAGAGTCAATGAGCAGTACTTC. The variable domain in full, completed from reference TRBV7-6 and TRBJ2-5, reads GAGVSQSPRYKVTKRGQDVALRCDPISGHVSLYWYRQALGQGPEFLTYFNYEAQQDKSGLPNDRFSAERPEGSISTLTIQRTEQRDSAMYRCASSLRVNEQYFGPGTRLLVL.

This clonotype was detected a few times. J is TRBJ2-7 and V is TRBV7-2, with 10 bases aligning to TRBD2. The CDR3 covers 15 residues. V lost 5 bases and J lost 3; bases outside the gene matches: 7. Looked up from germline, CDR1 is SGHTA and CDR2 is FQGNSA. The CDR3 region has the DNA TGTGCCAGCAGCCCTAGCGGGAGTAGGAACTACGAGCAGTACTTC. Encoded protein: CASSPSGSRNYEQYF.

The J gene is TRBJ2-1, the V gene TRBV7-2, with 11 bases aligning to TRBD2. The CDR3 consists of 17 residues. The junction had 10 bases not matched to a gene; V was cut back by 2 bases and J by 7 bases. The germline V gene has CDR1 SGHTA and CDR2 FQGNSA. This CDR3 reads CASSLNARTSGLNEQFF. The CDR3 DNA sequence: TGTGCCAGCAGCTTAAATGCTCGGACTAGCGGGCTGAATGAGCAGTTCTTC.

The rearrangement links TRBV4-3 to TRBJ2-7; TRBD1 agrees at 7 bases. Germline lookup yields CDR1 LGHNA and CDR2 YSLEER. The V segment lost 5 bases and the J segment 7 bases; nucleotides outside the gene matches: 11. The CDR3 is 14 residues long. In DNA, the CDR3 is TGCGCCAGCAGCAAGGCCGGACAGGCGGGTGAGCAGTACTTC. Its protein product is CASSKAGQAGEQYF.

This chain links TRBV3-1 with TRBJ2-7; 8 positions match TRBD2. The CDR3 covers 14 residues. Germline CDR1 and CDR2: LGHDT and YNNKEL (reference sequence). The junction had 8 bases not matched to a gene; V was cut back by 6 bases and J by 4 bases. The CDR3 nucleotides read TGTGCCAGCAGGAAGGCGGGAGGCTGGTACGAGCAGTACTTC. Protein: CASRKAGGWYEQYF.

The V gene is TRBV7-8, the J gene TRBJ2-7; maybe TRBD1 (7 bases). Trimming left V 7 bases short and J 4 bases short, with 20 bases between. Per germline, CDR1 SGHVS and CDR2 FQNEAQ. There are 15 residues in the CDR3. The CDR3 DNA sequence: TGTGCCAGCACCGAGGAGGGGGCAGGGAAGTACGAGCAGTACTTC. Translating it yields CASTEEGAGKYEQYF.

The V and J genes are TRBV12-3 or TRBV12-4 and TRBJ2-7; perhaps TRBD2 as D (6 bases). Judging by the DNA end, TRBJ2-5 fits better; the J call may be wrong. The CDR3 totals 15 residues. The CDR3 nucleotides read TGTGCCAGCAGTTTAGCGCAAGGGAGGCGAGAGACCCAGTACTTC. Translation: CASSLAQGRRETQYF.

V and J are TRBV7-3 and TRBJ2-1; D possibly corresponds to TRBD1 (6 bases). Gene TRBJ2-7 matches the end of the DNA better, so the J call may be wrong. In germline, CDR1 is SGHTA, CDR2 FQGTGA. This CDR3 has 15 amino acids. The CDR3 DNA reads TGTGCCAGCAGCTTAAGGAGCGGACAGTACAATGAGCAGTACTTC. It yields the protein CASSLRSGQYNEQYF.

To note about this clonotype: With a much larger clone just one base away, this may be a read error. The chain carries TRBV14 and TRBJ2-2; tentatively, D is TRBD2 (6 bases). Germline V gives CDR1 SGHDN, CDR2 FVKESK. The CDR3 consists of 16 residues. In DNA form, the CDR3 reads TGTGCCGGCAGCCAAGATGAGCCCGGGGGCACCGGGGAGCTGTTTTTT. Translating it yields CAGSQDEPGGTGELFF.

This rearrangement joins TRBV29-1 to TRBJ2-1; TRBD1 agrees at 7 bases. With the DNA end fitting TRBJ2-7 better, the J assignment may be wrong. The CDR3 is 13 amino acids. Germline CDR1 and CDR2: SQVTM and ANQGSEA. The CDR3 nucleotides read TGCAGCGATACAGGGGTCCTCTACAATGAGCAGTACTTC. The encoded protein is CSDTGVLYNEQYF.

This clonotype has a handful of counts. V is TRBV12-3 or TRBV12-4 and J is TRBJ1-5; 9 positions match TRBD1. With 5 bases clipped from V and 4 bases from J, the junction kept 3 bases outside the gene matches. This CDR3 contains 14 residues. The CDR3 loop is CASSMTGGNQPQHF. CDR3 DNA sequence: TGTGCCAGCAGTATGACAGGGGGGAATCAGCCCCAGCATTTT.

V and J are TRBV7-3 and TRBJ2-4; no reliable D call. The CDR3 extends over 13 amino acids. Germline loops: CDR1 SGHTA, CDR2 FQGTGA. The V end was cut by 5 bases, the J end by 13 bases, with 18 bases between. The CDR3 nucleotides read TGTGCCAGCAGCCCCCACCATGGCAATGAGCAGTACTTC. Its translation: CASSPHHGNEQYF.

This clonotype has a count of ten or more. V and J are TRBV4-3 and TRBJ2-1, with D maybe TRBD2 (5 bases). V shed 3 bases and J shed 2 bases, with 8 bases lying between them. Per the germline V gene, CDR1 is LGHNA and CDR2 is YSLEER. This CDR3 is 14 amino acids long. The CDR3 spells CASSHFGTYNEQFF. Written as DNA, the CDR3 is TGCGCCAGCAGCCATTTCGGGACCTACAATGAGCAGTTCTTC.

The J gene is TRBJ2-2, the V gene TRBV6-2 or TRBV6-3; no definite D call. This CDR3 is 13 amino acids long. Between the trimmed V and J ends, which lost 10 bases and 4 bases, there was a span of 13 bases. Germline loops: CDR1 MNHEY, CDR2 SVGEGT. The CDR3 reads CATREAVTGELFF. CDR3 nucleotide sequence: TGTGCCACCCGAGAGGCAGTCACCGGGGAGCTGTTTTTT.

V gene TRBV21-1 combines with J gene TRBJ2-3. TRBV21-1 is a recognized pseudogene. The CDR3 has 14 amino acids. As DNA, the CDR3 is TGTGCCAGCAGCAAGAACGAGGACGCAGATACGCAGTATTTT. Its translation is CASSKNEDADTQYF.

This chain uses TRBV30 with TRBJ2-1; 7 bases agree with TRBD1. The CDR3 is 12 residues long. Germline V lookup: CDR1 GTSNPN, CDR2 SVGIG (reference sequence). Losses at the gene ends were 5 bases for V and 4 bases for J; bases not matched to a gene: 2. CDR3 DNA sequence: TGTGCCTGGCTGACAGGGTACAATGAGCAGTTCTTC. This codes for CAWLTGYNEQFF.

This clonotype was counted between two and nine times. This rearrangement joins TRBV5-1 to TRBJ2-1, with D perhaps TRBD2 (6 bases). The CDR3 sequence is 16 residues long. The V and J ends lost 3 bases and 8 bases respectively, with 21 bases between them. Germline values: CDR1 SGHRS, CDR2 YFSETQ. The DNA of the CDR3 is TGCGCCAGCAGCTCCACCTGGACATCCCCGGGAGATGAGCAGTTCTTC. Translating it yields CASSSTWTSPGDEQFF.

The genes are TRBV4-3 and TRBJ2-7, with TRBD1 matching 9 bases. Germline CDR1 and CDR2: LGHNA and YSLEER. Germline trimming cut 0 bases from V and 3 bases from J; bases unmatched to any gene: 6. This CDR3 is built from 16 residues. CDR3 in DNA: TGCGCCAGCAGCCAAGATTTGCCGGGACAGGGCTACGAGCAGTACTTC. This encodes CASSQDLPGQGYEQYF.

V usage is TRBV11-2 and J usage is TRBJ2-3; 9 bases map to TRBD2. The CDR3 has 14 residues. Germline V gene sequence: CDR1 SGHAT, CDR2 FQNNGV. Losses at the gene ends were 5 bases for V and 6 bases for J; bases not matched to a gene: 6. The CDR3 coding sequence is TGTGCCAGCAGCCGACTAGCGGTGCAGGATACGCAGTATTTT. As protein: CASSRLAVQDTQYF.

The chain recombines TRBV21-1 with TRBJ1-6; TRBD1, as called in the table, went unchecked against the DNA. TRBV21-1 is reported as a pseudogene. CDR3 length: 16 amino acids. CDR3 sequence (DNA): TGTGCCAGCAGCAAAGAGAGGGACAGGGTTGATTCACCCCCCCACTTT. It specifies CASSKERDRVDSPPHF.

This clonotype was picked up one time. DNA of the CDR3: TGCGCCAGCAGCCAAAGCCCCGCCGGGACTAGAGGACAGAATGAGCAGTACTTC. This translates into CASSQSPAGTRGQNEQYF. The chain uses TRBV4-3 and TRBJ2-7; 8 positions match TRBD2. J lost 7 bases, V lost 2 bases, and 19 bases had no gene match. Germline-derived CDR1 and CDR2 are LGHNA and YSLEER. The CDR3 is 18 residues long.

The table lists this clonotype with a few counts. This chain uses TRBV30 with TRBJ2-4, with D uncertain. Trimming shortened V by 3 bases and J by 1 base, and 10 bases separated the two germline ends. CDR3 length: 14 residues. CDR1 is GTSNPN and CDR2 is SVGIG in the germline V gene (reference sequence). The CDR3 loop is CAWSYQIAKNIQYF. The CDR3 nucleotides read TGTGCCTGGAGCTATCAGATTGCCAAAAACATTCAGTACTTC.

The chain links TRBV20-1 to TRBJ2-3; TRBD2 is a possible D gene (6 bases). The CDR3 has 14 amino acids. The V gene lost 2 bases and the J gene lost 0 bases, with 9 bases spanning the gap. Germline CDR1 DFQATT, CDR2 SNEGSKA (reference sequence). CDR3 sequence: CSARSGESTDTQYF. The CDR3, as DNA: TGCAGTGCTAGATCGGGGGAAAGCACAGATACGCAGTATTTT.